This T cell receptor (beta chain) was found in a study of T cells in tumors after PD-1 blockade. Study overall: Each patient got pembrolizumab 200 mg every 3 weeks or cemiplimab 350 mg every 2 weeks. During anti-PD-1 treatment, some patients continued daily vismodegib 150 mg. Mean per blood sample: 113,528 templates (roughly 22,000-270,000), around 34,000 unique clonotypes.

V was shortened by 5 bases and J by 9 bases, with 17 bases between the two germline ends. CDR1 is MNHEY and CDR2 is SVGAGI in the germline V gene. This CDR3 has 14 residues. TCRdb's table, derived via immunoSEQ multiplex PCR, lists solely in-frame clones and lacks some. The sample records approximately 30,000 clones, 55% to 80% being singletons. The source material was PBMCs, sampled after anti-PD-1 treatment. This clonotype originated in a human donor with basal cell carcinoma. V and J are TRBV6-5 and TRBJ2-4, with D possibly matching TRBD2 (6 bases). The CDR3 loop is CASSQLAGKGIQYF. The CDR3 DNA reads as TGTGCCAGCAGTCAACTCGCGGGGAAGGGCATTCAGTACTTC.